The 25 T cell receptor beta chains below were found in one sample sequenced in a study of blood T cell repertoires in COVID-19. Some clones are missing from TCRdb's copy, which holds only in-frame ones; the method was immunoSEQ multiplex PCR. The sample yields around 250,000 clones, around 87% seen once. Input material: peripheral blood. The receptors derive from a woman in her sixties or seventies with active or convalescent COVID-19.

V is TRBV29-1 and J is TRBJ2-2; possibly TRBD2 for D (5 bases). Trimming left V 2 bases short and J 6 bases short, with 13 bases between. Germline CDR1 is SQVTM and CDR2 is ANQGSEA. This CDR3 spans 14 amino acids. CDR3 sequence reads: CSVEFFRDAGELFF. The CDR3 DNA is TGCAGCGTTGAATTCTTTCGGGATGCCGGGGAGCTGTTTTTT.

V and J are TRBV2 and TRBJ1-4; the D is unclear. The V end lost 7 bases, the J end lost 1 base, and 7 bases lay between the germline ends. CDR3 size: 13 residues. Germline CDR1 and CDR2: SNHLY and FYNNEI. Written as DNA, the CDR3 is TGTGCCAGCAACGGTAGAACTAATGAAAAACTGTTTTTT. This codes for CASNGRTNEKLFF.

This clone was counted a single time. The CDR3 DNA is TGTGCCAGCAGCTTATTAGTTGGCACTGAAGCTTTCTTT. This translates into CASSLLVGTEAFF. The gene calls are TRBV7-3 and TRBJ1-1; no definite D call. Between the trimmed V and J ends, which lost 2 bases and 4 bases, there was a span of 8 bases. This CDR3 region has 13 residues. Germline values: CDR1 SGHTA, CDR2 FQGTGA. The variable domain in full, completed from reference TRBV7-3 and TRBJ1-1, reads GAGVSQTPSNKVTEKGKYVELRCDPISGHTALYWYRQSLGQGPEFLIYFQGTGAADDSGLPNDRFFAVRPEGSVSTLKIQRTERGDSAVYLCASSLLVGTEAFFGQGTRLTVV.

This chain uses TRBV4-3 with TRBJ1-4, with 7 positions matching TRBD1. J was trimmed by 3 bases and V by 1 base; bases with no gene match: 5. The CDR3 extends over 16 amino acids. Germline V gives CDR1 LGHNA, CDR2 YSLEER. The DNA of the CDR3 is TGCGCCAGCAGCCAAGCGAATAGGGGGCCTAATGAAAAACTGTTTTTT. Protein product: CASSQANRGPNEKLFF.

The chain links TRBV7-9 to TRBJ1-4; 10 bases fit TRBD1. The germline CDR1 and CDR2 sequences are SEHNR and FQNEAQ (reference sequence). J gave up 6 bases and V 5 bases, and 6 bases lay outside the gene matches. This CDR3 has 15 amino acids. The CDR3 spells CASSPRGTGDEKLFF. In DNA form, the CDR3 reads TGTGCCAGCAGCCCCCGGGGGACAGGGGATGAAAAACTGTTTTTT.

This clone has only a few counts. This sequence joins TRBV19 and TRBJ2-7, with TRBD1 matching over 8 bases. V dropped 1 base and J dropped 3; count of bases not matched to a gene: 2. CDR3 length: 14 amino acids. From germline, CDR1 is LNHDA and CDR2 SQIVND (reference sequence). The CDR3 protein is CASSIGQGNYEQYF. The CDR3 nucleotides read TGTGCCAGTAGTATAGGACAGGGGAACTACGAGCAGTACTTC. The full variable domain, with the rest looked up from reference TRBV19 and TRBJ2-7, is DGGITQSPKYLFRKEGQNVTLSCEQNLNHDAMYWYRQDPGQGLRLIYYSQIVNDFQKGDIAEGYSVSREKKESFPLTVTSAQKNPTAFYLCASSIGQGNYEQYFGPGTRLTVT.

J is TRBJ1-2 and V is TRBV29-1; no reliable D call. The length of the CDR3 is 13 residues. The V end was cut by 6 bases, the J end by 3 bases, with 14 bases between. From germline, CDR1 is SQVTM and CDR2 ANQGSEA. The CDR3 here is CSVAHRTHYGYTF. The CDR3 DNA follows: TGCAGCGTGGCCCATCGCACCCACTATGGCTACACCTTC.

In its sample, this clone was seen once. The rearrangement links TRBV6-5 to TRBJ1-1, with D tentatively TRBD1 (6 bases). The CDR3 totals 13 residues. Germline V gene sequence: CDR1 MNHEY, CDR2 SVGAGI. Deletions cut 6 bases from V and 4 bases from J, with 12 bases between. In DNA form, the CDR3 reads TGTGCCAGCAGCCGCGGACAGTCCACTGAAGCTTTCTTT. This encodes CASSRGQSTEAFF.

The chain recombines TRBV6-2 or TRBV6-3 with TRBJ2-7, with D hard to call. Per germline, CDR1 MNHEY and CDR2 SVGEGT. The CDR3 runs 15 residues. Deletions cut 6 bases from V and 0 bases from J, with 15 bases between. CDR3 region: CASSLSVTSSYEQYF. The CDR3 DNA reads TGTGCCAGCAGCCTCAGCGTGACGAGCTCCTACGAGCAGTACTTC.

Regarding this clone: One end of the junction does not line up with germline, which may come from a read error. This rearrangement joins TRBV6-4 to TRBJ2-3, with 7 bases identical to TRBD1. The CDR3 is 15 residues long. CDR1 MRHNA and CDR2 SNTAGT come from the germline V gene. The CDR3 DNA is TGTGCCAGCAGCACGGACAGGTCTAGCACAGATACACAGTATTTT. The encoded protein is CASSTDRSSTDTQYF.

The gene calls are TRBV7-9 and TRBJ2-5; 12 positions match TRBD2. Per germline, CDR1 SEHNR and CDR2 FQNEAQ (reference sequence). J gave up 2 bases and V 7 bases, and 8 bases lay outside the gene matches. This CDR3 has 16 amino acids. The CDR3 bases are TGTGCCAGCACCGCGACTAGCGGGGGCCTTCAAGAGACCCAGTACTTC. As protein: CASTATSGGLQETQYF.

DNA of the CDR3: TGCAGTGCTAGTCTGGTCGACAGGGACACTGAAGCTTTCTTT. This gives the protein CSASLVDRDTEAFF. The V and J genes are TRBV20-1 and TRBJ1-1; 7 nucleotides line up with TRBD1. The germline CDR1 and CDR2 sequences are DFQATT and SNEGSKA (reference sequence). Trimming removed 3 bases from V and 3 bases from J; junction bases left unmatched: 7. CDR3 length: 14 residues.

This chain links TRBV5-1 with TRBJ2-7; TRBD1 matches at 11 bases. The CDR3 contains 15 residues. V shed 2 bases, J shed 2 bases, and the junction held 3 bases outside the gene matches. Germline CDR1 is SGHRS and CDR2 is YFSETQ. The CDR3 coding sequence is TGCGCCAGCAGCTTCGGACAGGGGGCTACCTACGAGCAGTACTTC. It translates to CASSFGQGATYEQYF.

The chain recombines TRBV4-3 with TRBJ2-2; 8 bases align to TRBD2. Germline CDR1 LGHNA, CDR2 YSLEER. The J segment lost 5 bases and the V segment lost 0 bases, leaving 5 bases of the junction unmatched. CDR3 length: 16 residues. For the CDR3, the DNA is TGCGCCAGCAGCCAAGAGGGCGGGGGGAGAACCGGGGAGCTGTTTTTT. Translation gives CASSQEGGGRTGELFF.

V and J are TRBV2 and TRBJ2-7, with 9 positions matching TRBD1. CDR3 size: 16 residues. V lost 4 bases and J lost 0; bases outside the gene matches: 7. Germline V gene lookup returns CDR1 SNHLY and CDR2 FYNNEI. The CDR3 is CASSGGRDRDSYEQYF. The CDR3 DNA sequence: TGTGCCAGCAGTGGAGGCCGGGACAGGGACTCCTACGAGCAGTACTTC.

The chain has TRBV7-2 and TRBJ1-5; perhaps TRBD1 as D (6 bases). Deletions cut 5 bases from V and 5 bases from J, with 10 bases between. The germline V gene has CDR1 SGHTA and CDR2 FQGNSA. The CDR3 length is 13 residues. The chain's CDR3 is CASSGNRDQPQHF. The CDR3 nucleotides read TGTGCCAGCAGCGGTAACAGGGATCAGCCCCAGCATTTT.

This chain uses TRBV3-1 (or the pseudogene TRBV3-2) with TRBJ1-3; D may be TRBD1 (6 bases). CDR3 size: 17 residues. Deletions cut 4 bases from V and 0 bases from J, with 16 bases between. Germline-derived CDR1 and CDR2 are LGHDT and YNNKEL (reference sequence). This CDR3 is CASSPGGGTYSGNTIYF. For the CDR3, the DNA is TGTGCCAGCAGCCCGGGAGGGGGGACCTACTCTGGAAACACCATATATTTT.

This rearrangement joins TRBV12-5 to TRBJ1-5, with a possible D match to TRBD1 (6 bases). The V gene lost 5 bases and the J gene lost 3 bases, with 11 bases spanning the gap. The CDR3 runs to 14 residues. Germline V CDR1 and CDR2: LGHNT, FRNRAP. The CDR3 protein is CASGPAGANQPQHF. The CDR3 DNA is TGTGCTAGTGGTCCTGCAGGGGCCAATCAGCCCCAGCATTTT.

This clone has just one count. This chain connects TRBV6-2 or TRBV6-3 to TRBJ1-1, with TRBD1 as a possible D gene (5 bases). CDR3 size: 16 residues. The germline gives CDR1 MNHEY, CDR2 SVGEGT. Trimming stripped 2 bases from V and 0 bases from J, with 13 bases between. The CDR3 nucleotides read TGTGCCAGCAGTTACCCGACAGAGAGATTGAACACTGAAGCTTTCTTT. Translated: CASSYPTERLNTEAFF.

This sequence joins TRBV7-9 and TRBJ1-1, with D possibly TRBD1 on 5 matching bases. This CDR3 contains 15 residues. Germline V gives CDR1 SEHNR, CDR2 FQNEAQ (reference sequence). With 5 bases removed from V and 0 bases from J, the gap between germline ends came to 13 bases. The CDR3 region is CASSPAGQMNTEAFF. For the CDR3, the DNA is TGTGCCAGCAGCCCCGCGGGGCAGATGAACACTGAAGCTTTCTTT.

The chain recombines TRBV12-3 or TRBV12-4 with TRBJ2-5; D remains ambiguous. V was shortened by 6 bases and J by 4 bases, with 9 bases between the two germline ends. The CDR3 is made up of 12 amino acids. DNA of the CDR3: TGTGCCAGCAGATCCAGAGGAGAGACCCAGTACTTC. Translated, it gives CASRSRGETQYF.

The J gene is TRBJ1-4, the V gene TRBV9, with D uncertain. Germline CDR1 SGDLS, CDR2 YYNGEE. The length of the CDR3 is 14 residues. V lost 2 bases and J lost 8, with 13 bases in between. As DNA, the CDR3 is TGTGCCAGCAGCGTCGACCCCTACGGGGAAAAACTGTTTTTT. Its protein is CASSVDPYGEKLFF.

The gene calls are TRBV4-2 and TRBJ2-7; possible D gene TRBD2, 6 bases. This CDR3 region has 14 residues. The germline gives CDR1 LGHNA, CDR2 YNFKEQ. The V and J ends lost 3 bases and 7 bases respectively, with 16 bases between them. The CDR3 sequence is CASSHGTLLGEQYF. CDR3 DNA: TGTGCCAGCAGCCACGGGACTCTACTTGGGGAGCAGTACTTC.

The J gene is TRBJ2-1, the V gene TRBV7-2; D gene unclear. The CDR3 extends over 12 amino acids. CDR1 is SGHTA, CDR2 FQGNSA, per germline. V lost 2 bases and J lost 6, with 5 bases in between. The CDR3 loop reads CASSLLANEQFF. The CDR3 nucleotides are TGTGCCAGCAGCTTATTGGCCAATGAGCAGTTCTTC.

The rearrangement uses TRBV3-1 (or the pseudogene TRBV3-2) and TRBJ1-1; TRBD1 aligns across 7 bases. The V segment lost 4 bases and the J segment 4 bases; nucleotides outside the gene matches: 6. This CDR3 spans 14 amino acids. The V gene's germline CDR1 is LGHDT and CDR2 YNNKEL (reference sequence). CDR3 bases: TGTGCCAGCAGCCCACAGGGGAGGCGCACTGAAGCTTTCTTT. Its translation is CASSPQGRRTEAFF.